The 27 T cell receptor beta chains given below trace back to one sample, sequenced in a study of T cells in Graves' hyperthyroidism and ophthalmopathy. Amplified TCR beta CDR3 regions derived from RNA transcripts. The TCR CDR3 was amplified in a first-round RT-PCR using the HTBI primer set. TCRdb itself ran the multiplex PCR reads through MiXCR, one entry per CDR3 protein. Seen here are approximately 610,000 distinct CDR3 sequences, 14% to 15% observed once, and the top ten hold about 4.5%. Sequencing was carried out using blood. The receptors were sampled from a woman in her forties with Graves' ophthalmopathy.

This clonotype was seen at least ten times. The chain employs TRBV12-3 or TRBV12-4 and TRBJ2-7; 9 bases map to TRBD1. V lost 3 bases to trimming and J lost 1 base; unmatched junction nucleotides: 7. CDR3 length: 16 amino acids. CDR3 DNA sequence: TGTGCCAGCAGTTTCGCTCCGGGACAGGGTTCCTACGAGCAGTACTTC. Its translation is CASSFAPGQGSYEQYF.

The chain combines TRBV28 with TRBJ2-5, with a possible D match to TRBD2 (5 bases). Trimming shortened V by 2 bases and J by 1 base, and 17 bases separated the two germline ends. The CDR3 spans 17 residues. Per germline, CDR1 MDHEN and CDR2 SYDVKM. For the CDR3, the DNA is TGTGCCAGCAGTTTAACTTCCGGTGGGAGCCTCCAAGAGACCCAGTACTTC. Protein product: CASSLTSGGSLQETQYF.

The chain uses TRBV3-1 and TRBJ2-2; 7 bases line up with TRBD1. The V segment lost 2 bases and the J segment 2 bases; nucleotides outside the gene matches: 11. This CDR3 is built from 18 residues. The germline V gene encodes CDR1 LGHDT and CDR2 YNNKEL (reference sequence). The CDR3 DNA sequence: TGTGCCAGCAGCCAACCTTATCTGGGGACAGAAAACACCGGGGAGCTGTTTTTT. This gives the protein CASSQPYLGTENTGELFF.

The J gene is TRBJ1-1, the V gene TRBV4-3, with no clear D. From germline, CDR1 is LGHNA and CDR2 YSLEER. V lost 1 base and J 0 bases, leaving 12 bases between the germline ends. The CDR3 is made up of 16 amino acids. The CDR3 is CASSQVVGYLNTEAFF. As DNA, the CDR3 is TGCGCCAGCAGCCAAGTAGTCGGTTACCTGAACACTGAAGCTTTCTTT.

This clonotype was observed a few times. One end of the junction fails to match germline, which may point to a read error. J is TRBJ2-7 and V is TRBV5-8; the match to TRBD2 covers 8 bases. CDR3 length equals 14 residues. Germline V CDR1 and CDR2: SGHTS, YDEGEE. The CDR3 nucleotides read TGTGCCAGCAGCTCCGGACTAGCCACCTACAAGCAGTACTTC. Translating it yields CASSSGLATYKQYF.

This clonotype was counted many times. The CDR3 protein is CASSLVGRTETQYF. The CDR3, as DNA: TGTGCCAGCAGCTTAGTGGGCAGGACGGAGACCCAGTACTTC. This chain links TRBV11-2 with TRBJ2-5, with D hard to call. Germline lookup yields CDR1 SGHAT and CDR2 FQNNGV. The V end lost 1 base, the J end lost 5 bases, and 11 bases lay between the germline ends. The CDR3 sequence is 14 residues long.

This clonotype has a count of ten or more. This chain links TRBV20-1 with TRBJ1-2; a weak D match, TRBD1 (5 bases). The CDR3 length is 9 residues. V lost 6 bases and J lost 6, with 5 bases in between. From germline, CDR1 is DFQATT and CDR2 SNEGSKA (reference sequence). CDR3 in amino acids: CSAGDGYTF. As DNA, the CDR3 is TGCAGTGCGGGGGATGGCTACACCTTC.

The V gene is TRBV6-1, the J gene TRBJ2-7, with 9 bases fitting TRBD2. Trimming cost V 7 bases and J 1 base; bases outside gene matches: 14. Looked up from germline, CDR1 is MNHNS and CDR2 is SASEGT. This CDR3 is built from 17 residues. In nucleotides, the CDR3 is TGTGCCAGCACCGAAGTTGGGACTAGCTTCCCTTCCTACGAGCAGTACTTC. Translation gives CASTEVGTSFPSYEQYF.

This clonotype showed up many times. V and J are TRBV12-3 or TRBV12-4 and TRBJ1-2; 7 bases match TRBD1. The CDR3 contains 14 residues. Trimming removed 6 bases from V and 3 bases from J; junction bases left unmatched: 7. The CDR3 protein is CASRPMTGYYGYTF. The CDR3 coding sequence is TGTGCCAGCAGACCCATGACAGGGTACTATGGCTACACCTTC.

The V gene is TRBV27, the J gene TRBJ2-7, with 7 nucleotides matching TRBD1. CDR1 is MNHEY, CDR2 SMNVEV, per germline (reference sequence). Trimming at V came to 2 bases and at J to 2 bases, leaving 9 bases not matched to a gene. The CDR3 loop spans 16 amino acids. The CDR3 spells CASSLDTGAIAYEQYF. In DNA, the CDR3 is TGTGCCAGCAGTTTAGACACAGGGGCGATTGCCTACGAGCAGTACTTC.

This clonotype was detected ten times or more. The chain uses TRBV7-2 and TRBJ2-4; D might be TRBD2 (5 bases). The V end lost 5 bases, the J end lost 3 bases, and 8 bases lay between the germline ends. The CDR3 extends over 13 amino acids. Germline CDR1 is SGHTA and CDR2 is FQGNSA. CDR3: CASSPGVKNIQYF. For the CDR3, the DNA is TGTGCCAGCAGCCCCGGGGTCAAAAACATTCAGTACTTC.

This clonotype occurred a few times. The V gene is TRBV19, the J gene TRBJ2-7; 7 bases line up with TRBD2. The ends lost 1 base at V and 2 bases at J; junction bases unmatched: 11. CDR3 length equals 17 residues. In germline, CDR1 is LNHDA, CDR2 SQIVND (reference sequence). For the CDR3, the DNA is TGTGCCAGTAGTATAGCTAGCGGCGGAGCTCCAACCTACGAGCAGTACTTC. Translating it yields CASSIASGGAPTYEQYF.

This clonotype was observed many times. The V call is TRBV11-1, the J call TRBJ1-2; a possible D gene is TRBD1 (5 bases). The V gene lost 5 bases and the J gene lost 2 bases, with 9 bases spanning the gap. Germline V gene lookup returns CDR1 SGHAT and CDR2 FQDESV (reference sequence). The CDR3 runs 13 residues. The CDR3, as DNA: TGTGCCAGCAGCCTACAGGCAAACTATGGCTACACCTTC. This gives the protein CASSLQANYGYTF.

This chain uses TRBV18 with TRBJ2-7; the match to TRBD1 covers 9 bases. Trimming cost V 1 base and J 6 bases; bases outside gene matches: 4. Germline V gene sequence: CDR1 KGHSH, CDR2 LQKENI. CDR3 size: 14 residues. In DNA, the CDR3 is TGTGCCAGCTCACCACGCACAGGGGGCGTCGAGCAGTACTTC. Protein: CASSPRTGGVEQYF.

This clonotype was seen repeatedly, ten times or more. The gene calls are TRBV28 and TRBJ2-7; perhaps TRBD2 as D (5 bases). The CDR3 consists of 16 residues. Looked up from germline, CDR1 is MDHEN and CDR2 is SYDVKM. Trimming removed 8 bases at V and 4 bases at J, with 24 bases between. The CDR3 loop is CASRLASLLLTYEQYF. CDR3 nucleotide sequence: TGTGCCAGCCGCTTAGCGTCCCTTCTCTTGACGTACGAGCAGTACTTC.

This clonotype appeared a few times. CDR3 nucleotide sequence: TGTGCCAGTTCCAGACAGAAGTTGAACACCGGGGAGCTGTTTTTT. This sequence encodes CASSRQKLNTGELFF. V gene TRBV19 combines with J gene TRBJ2-2, with D possibly TRBD1 on 5 matching bases. The CDR3 spans 15 residues. The V end was cut by 8 bases, the J end by 1 base, with 14 bases between. Germline assignment: CDR1 LNHDA and CDR2 SQIVND (reference sequence).

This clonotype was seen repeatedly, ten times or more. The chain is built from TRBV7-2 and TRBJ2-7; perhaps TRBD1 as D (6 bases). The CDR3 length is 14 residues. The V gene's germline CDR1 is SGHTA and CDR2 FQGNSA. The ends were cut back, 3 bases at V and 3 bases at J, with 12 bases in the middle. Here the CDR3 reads CASSFHRVDYEQYF. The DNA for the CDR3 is TGTGCCAGCAGCTTTCACAGGGTAGACTACGAGCAGTACTTC.

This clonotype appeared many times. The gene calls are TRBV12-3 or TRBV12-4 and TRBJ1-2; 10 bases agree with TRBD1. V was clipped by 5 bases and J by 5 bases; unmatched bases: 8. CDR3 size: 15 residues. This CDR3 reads CASSPRQGARYGYTF. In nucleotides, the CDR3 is TGTGCCAGCAGTCCCCGACAGGGGGCGCGGTATGGCTACACCTTC.

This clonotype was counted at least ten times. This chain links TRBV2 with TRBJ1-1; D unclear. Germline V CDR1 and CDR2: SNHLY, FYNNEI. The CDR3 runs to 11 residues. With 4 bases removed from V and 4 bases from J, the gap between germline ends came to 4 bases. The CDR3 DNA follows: TGTGCCAGCAGTGTTACCACTGAAGCTTTCTTT. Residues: CASSVTTEAFF.

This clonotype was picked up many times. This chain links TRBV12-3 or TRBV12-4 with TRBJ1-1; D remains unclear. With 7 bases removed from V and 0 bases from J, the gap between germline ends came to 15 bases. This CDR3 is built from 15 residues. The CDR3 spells CASIPGRGMNTEAFF. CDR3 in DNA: TGTGCCAGCATCCCCGGCCGGGGAATGAACACTGAAGCTTTCTTT.

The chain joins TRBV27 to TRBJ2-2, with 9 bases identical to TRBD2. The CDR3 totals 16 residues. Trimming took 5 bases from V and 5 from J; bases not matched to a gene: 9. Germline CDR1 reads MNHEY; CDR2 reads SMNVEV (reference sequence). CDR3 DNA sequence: TGTGCCAGCAGTCCATTTAGCGGGAGAATGACCGGGGAGCTGTTTTTT. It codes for CASSPFSGRMTGELFF.

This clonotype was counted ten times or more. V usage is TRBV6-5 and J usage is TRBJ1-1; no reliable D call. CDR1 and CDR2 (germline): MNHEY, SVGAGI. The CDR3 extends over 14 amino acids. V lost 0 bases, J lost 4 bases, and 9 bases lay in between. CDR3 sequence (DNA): TGTGCCAGCAGTTACTCTTCTGGGGTCACTGAAGCTTTCTTT. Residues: CASSYSSGVTEAFF.

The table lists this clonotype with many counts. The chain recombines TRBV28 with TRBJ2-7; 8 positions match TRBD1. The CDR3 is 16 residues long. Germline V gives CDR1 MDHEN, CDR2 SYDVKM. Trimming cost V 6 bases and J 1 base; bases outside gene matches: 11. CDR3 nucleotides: TGTGCCAGCAGCTATTCTAGGGACAGGCATTCCTACGAGCAGTACTTC. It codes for CASSYSRDRHSYEQYF.

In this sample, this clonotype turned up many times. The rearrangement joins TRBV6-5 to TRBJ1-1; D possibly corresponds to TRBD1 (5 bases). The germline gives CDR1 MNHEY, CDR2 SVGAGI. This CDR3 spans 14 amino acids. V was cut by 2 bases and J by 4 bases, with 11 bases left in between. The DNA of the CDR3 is TGTGCCAGCAGTTACCCCGGGGGAGGCACTGAAGCTTTCTTT. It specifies CASSYPGGGTEAFF.

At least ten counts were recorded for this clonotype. The CDR3: CASRAGYEQYF. In DNA, the CDR3 is TGTGCCAGCAGGGCAGGGTACGAGCAGTACTTC. The chain couples TRBV6-5 to TRBJ2-7, with a tentative D call TRBD1 (5 bases). V lost 6 bases and J 4 bases, leaving 7 bases between the germline ends. Germline-derived CDR1 and CDR2 are MNHEY and SVGAGI. The CDR3 is made up of 11 amino acids.

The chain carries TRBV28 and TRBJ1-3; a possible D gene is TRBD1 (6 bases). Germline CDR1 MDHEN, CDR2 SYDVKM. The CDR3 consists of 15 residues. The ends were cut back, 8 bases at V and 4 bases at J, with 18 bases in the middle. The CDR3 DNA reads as TGTGCCAGCCCGACAGGCGGGTTATACGGAAACACCATATATTTT. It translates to CASPTGGLYGNTIYF.

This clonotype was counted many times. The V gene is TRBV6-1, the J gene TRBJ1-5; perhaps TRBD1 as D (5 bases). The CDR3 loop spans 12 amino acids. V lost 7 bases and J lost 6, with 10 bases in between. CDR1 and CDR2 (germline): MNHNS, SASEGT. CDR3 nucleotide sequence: TGTGCCAGCACCGAGGGGCCTCAGCCCCAGCATTTT. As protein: CASTEGPQPQHF.